This is a list of T cell receptor beta chains from one sample in a study of cytomegalovirus exposure and HLA in healthy donors. Measured with immunoSEQ multiplex PCR; TCRdb has only the in-frame clones, and not every one. The sample lists roughly 110,000 clones, roughly 82% occurring once. The sequenced material came from PBMCs. These receptors came from a man aged 45-65 years in good health and CMV-seronegative. Each CDR3 is given with its conserved first and last residue. The D gene is left open where the match is weak. The size of a clone is reported for some rows only, either as once, few or many, or as a class for expanded clones.

clone_size d_call j_call v_call cdr3_aa cdr3_nt
once TRBD2 TRBJ2-5 TRBV6-1 CASSAAGDQETQYF TGTGCCAGCAGTGCGGCGGGGGACCAAGAGACCCAGTACTTC
- - TRBJ1-5 TRBV5-1 CASSPGTSSNQPQHF TGCGCCAGCAGCCCCGGGACAAGCAGCAATCAGCCCCAGCATTTT
- TRBD2 TRBJ2-1 TRBV10-1 CASSRGVAGGQDEQFF TGCGCCAGCAGCCGCGGGGTAGCGGGGGGACAGGATGAGCAGTTCTTC
- - TRBJ1-2 TRBV4-3 CASSQDLRGYGYTF TGCGCCAGCAGCCAAGATTTGAGAGGTTATGGCTACACCTTC
few TRBD1 TRBJ2-3 TRBV12-5 CASGQQGITDTQYF TGTGCTAGTGGGCAACAGGGGATCACAGATACGCAGTATTTT
- - TRBJ1-3 TRBV7-2 CASSPQGIRGNTIYF TGTGCCAGCAGCCCCCAGGGGATCCGCGGAAACACCATATATTTT
few - TRBJ1-5 TRBV19 CASSNGVLNQPQHF TGTGCCAGTAGTAACGGGGTTTTAAATCAGCCCCAGCATTTT
- TRBD1 TRBJ2-5 TRBV6-5 CASSYRDRVTETQYF TGTGCCAGCAGTTACCGGGACAGGGTAACGGAGACCCAGTACTTC
- - TRBJ2-2 TRBV5-1 CASSLEGDGTGELFF TGCGCCAGCAGCTTGGAGGGGGACGGCACCGGGGAGCTGTTTTTT
- - TRBJ1-1 TRBV6-1 CASSDYGRANTEAFF TGTGCCAGCAGTGATTACGGGAGGGCGAACACTGAAGCTTTCTTT
- TRBD1 TRBJ2-5 TRBV19 CASRPGQQETQYF TGTGCCAGTAGACCGGGACAGCAAGAGACCCAGTACTTC
- TRBD1 TRBJ2-7 TRBV4-1 CASSPGTASYEQYF TGCGCCAGCAGCCCCGGGACAGCCTCCTACGAGCAGTACTTC
- - TRBJ1-3 TRBV4-2 CASSDRNDGGNTIYF TGTGCCAGCAGTGACAGGAACGACGGGGGAAACACCATATATTTT
- TRBD2 TRBJ2-5 TRBV30 CAWSAQAGGYETQYF TGTGCCTGGAGTGCGCAAGCGGGGGGATACGAGACCCAGTACTTC
- - TRBJ1-4 TRBV5-5 CASSFLQGSNEKLFF TGTGCCAGCAGCTTCCTACAGGGTTCTAATGAAAAACTGTTTTTT
- TRBD1 TRBJ1-4 TRBV7-2 CASSLDRGRPGEKLFF TGTGCCAGCAGCCTCGACAGGGGGCGCCCCGGTGAAAAACTGTTTTTT
- TRBD1 TRBJ1-6 TRBV2 CASSAGTGTGESPLHF TGTGCCAGCAGTGCGGGCACCGGGACAGGGGAATCACCCCTCCACTTT
- TRBD1 TRBJ1-6 TRBV18 CASSPIDRGRNSPLHF TGTGCCAGCTCACCAATTGACAGGGGCAGGAATTCACCCCTCCACTTT
- - TRBJ2-2 TRBV10-3 CAISAGGGELFF TGTGCCATCAGTGCCGGGGGCGGGGAGCTGTTTTTT
few - TRBJ1-2 TRBV5-4 CASSPTQARHGYTF TGTGCCAGCAGCCCAACTCAAGCCAGGCATGGCTACACCTTC
- TRBD2 TRBJ2-1 TRBV4-1 CASSQPPVRSGGSGEQFF TGCGCCAGCAGCCAGCCGCCCGTGAGGAGCGGGGGGTCGGGTGAGCAGTTCTTC
few TRBD1 TRBJ2-7 TRBV4-3 CASSQGRPGTANPYEQYF TGCGCCAGCAGCCAAGGACGACCCGGGACAGCCAACCCCTACGAGCAGTACTTC
- TRBD1 TRBJ1-1 TRBV9 CASSALSGGMDTEAFF TGTGCCAGCAGCGCTCTCTCAGGGGGGATGGACACTGAAGCTTTCTTT
- - TRBJ2-3 TRBV10-3 CAIGPPPDTQYF TGTGCCATCGGCCCCCCCCCAGATACGCAGTATTTT
- - TRBJ2-7 TRBV5-8 CASSFGRVRYEQYF TGTGCCAGCAGCTTCGGCAGGGTTAGGTACGAGCAGTACTTC
few TRBD1 TRBJ1-2 TRBV7-8 CASSGTGVPNYGYTF TGTGCCAGCAGCGGTACAGGGGTTCCTAACTATGGCTACACCTTC
- - TRBJ2-5 TRBV27 CASSFPLGGGAGALIVQETQYF TGTGCCAGCAGTTTCCCTCTGGGAGGAGGGGCGGGGGCCCTCATAGTTCAAGAGACCCAGTACTTC
once - TRBJ1-1 TRBV7-6 CASSLEREGVYTEAFF TGTGCCAGCAGCTTAGAGCGAGAGGGGGTATACACTGAAGCTTTCTTT
- TRBD2 TRBJ2-4 TRBV5-1 CASSFLAGGSRNIQYF TGCGCCAGCAGCTTTCTAGCGGGGGGGTCCAGGAACATTCAGTACTTC
- TRBD2 TRBJ2-1 TRBV18 CASSPSGGVNEQFF TGTGCCAGCTCACCTTCGGGGGGAGTGAATGAGCAGTTCTTC
- - TRBJ2-3 TRBV6-4 CASSAIPFGGGTDTQYF TGTGCCAGCAGTGCCATACCTTTTGGCGGGGGCACAGATACGCAGTATTTT
many TRBD2 TRBJ2-7 TRBV5-1 CASSAWDSGGNYEQYF TGCGCCAGCAGCGCTTGGGATAGCGGGGGGAACTACGAGCAGTACTTC
- TRBD1 TRBJ1-2 TRBV7-9 CSAPGGDGYTF TGTTCCGCCCCAGGGGGCGATGGCTACACCTTC
- TRBD1 TRBJ2-5 TRBV7-6 CASSTPTGGGETQYF TGTGCCAGCAGCACACCGACAGGGGGTGGGGAGACCCAGTACTTC
- TRBD1 TRBJ2-2 TRBV5-6 CASSTSGQVYTGELFF TGTGCCAGCAGCACCTCGGGACAGGTGTACACCGGGGAGCTGTTTTTT
- TRBD1 TRBJ2-5 TRBV7-6 CASSFGQVQETQYF TGTGCCAGCAGCTTTGGACAGGTGCAAGAGACCCAGTACTTC
- TRBD1 TRBJ1-1 TRBV5-1 CASSPDRGKGTEAFF TGCGCCAGCAGCCCGGACAGGGGGAAAGGGACTGAAGCTTTCTTT
few TRBD2 TRBJ2-3 TRBV6-1 CASSEFGTRFTDTQYF TGTGCCAGCAGTGAATTTGGGACTAGGTTCACAGATACGCAGTATTTT
- - TRBJ1-6 TRBV6-6 CASSYSGQPGNSPLHF TGTGCCAGCAGTTACAGTGGACAGCCCGGCAATTCACCCCTCCACTTT
- - TRBJ1-4 TRBV9 CASSTSTANEKLFF TGTGCCAGCAGCACCTCGACAGCTAATGAAAAACTGTTTTTT
- - TRBJ1-2 TRBV7-2 CASPQGVNYGYTF TGTGCCAGCCCTCAAGGGGTTAACTATGGCTACACCTTC
- - TRBJ2-1 TRBV5-4 CASSLATRGMNEQFF TGTGCCAGCAGCTTGGCGACTAGAGGGATGAATGAGCAGTTCTTC
- - TRBJ1-4 TRBV21-1 CASRWVRREKLFF TGTGCCAGCAGATGGGTACGGCGGGAAAAACTGTTTTTT
- TRBD1 TRBJ1-5 TRBV2 CASSLGWGQGPLDNQPQHF TGTGCCAGCAGTTTAGGGTGGGGACAGGGCCCATTAGATAATCAGCCCCAGCATTTT
- - TRBJ1-6 TRBV27 CASSLTVYGPAIPLHF TGTGCCAGCAGTTTAACGGTTTATGGTCCCGCTATACCCCTCCACTTT
- - TRBJ2-1 TRBV2 CASRLGRLSSYNEQFF TGTGCCAGCAGATTAGGGAGATTGAGCTCCTACAATGAGCAGTTCTTC
few - TRBJ2-7 TRBV20-1 CSASASREQYF TGCAGTGCTAGCGCGTCCCGGGAGCAGTACTTC
- - TRBJ2-5 TRBV6-1 CASTSPTPGVETQYF TGTGCCAGCACCTCCCCTACCCCAGGGGTGGAGACCCAGTACTTC
- - TRBJ1-1 TRBV4-3 CASSQVGRGRDTEAFF TGCGCCAGCAGCCAAGTCGGGCGGGGGCGAGACACTGAAGCTTTCTTT
- - TRBJ2-5 TRBV6-1 CASSANRERETQYF TGTGCCAGCAGTGCCAACAGGGAGAGAGAGACCCAGTACTTC
- - TRBJ1-5 TRBV19 CASSIVGLQGGQPQHF TGTGCCAGTAGTATAGTGGGCCTCCAGGGCGGTCAGCCCCAGCATTTT
- TRBD1 TRBJ1-2 TRBV9 CASSPEWGQGNYGYTF TGTGCCAGCAGCCCGGAATGGGGACAGGGAAACTATGGCTACACCTTC
- - TRBJ1-1 TRBV6-5 CASSYREGQAFF TGTGCCAGCAGTTACAGGGAGGGCCAAGCTTTCTTT